This TCR beta chain was found in a study of T cell repertoires in cytomegalovirus infection. For the study at large: Recently identified HLA-C-restricted CMV epitopes were used, and well-studied HLA-B-restricted CMV epitopes were used as well. The public TCR beta signatures pointed to both CMV infection and matching HLA type.

This clonotype was counted many times. What it binds is not known. TCRdb recomputed calls from the reads with MiXCR, one row per CDR3 protein. This table holds about 47,000 distinct CDR3 sequences, under 20% found once. Trimming stripped 1 base from V and 4 bases from J, with 2 bases between. The CDR3 has 12 residues. V and J are TRBV12-3 or TRBV12-4 and TRBJ1-3, with no clear D. The source was CD8+ T cells from cultured PBMCs, collected from culture after CMV antigen stimulation. The clonotype comes from a human donor in good health (CMV status not recorded). Some clones in this sample may be carry-over from other donors' samples. The CDR3 spells CASSLEGNTIYF. CDR3 nucleotide sequence: TGTGCCAGCAGTTTAGAAGGAAACACCATATATTTT.